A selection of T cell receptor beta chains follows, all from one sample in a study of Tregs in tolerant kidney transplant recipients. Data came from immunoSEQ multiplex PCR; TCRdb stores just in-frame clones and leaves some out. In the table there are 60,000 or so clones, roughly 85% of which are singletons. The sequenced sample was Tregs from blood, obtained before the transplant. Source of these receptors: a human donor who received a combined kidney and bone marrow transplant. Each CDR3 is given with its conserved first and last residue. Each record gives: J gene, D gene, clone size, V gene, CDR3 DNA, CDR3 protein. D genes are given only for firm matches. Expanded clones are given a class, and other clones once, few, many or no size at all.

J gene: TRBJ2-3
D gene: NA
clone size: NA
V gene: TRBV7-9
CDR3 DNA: TGTGCCAGCAGCTTCGGCCGGGGCACAGATACGCAGTATTTT
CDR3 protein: CASSFGRGTDTQYF

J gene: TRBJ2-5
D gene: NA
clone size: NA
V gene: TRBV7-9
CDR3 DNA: TGTGCCAGCAGCTGGTGGTTGCAGGGTCGTGGAGAGACCCAGTACTTC
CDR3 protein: CASSWWLQGRGETQYF

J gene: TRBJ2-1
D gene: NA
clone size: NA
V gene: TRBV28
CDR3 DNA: TGTGCCAGCAGCCTGACTAGAATCTGGGAGCAGTTCTTC
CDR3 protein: CASSLTRIWEQFF

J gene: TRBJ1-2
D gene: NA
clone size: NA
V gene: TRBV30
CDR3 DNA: TGTGCCTGGAGTGTACGGGGGAGCGGCTACACCTTC
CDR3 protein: CAWSVRGSGYTF

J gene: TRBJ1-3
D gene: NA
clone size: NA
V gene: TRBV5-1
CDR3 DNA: TGCGCCAGCAGCTTGGGGGTCAGCTCTGGAAACACCATATATTTT
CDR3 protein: CASSLGVSSGNTIYF

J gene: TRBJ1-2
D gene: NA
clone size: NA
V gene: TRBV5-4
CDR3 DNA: TGTGCCAGCAGCTTGGAAGGCTATGGCTACACCTTC
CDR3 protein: CASSLEGYGYTF

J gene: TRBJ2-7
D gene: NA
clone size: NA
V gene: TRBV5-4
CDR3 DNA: TGTGCCAGCAGCTTGGAGGCAGCCTCCTACGAGCAGTACTTC
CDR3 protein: CASSLEAASYEQYF

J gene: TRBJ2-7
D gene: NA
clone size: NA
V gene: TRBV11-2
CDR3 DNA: TGTGCCAGCAGCTCAGACAGGTACCCCCGCAACTACGAGCAGTACTTC
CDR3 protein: CASSSDRYPRNYEQYF

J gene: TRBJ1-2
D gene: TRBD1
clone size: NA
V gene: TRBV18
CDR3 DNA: TGTGCCAGCTCACCCCGTGACAGGGGCTATGGCTACACCTTC
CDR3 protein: CASSPRDRGYGYTF

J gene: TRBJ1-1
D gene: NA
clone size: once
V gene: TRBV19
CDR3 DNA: TGTGCCAGTCGGACTGGTTGGGACACTGAAGCTTTCTTT
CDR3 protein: CASRTGWDTEAFF

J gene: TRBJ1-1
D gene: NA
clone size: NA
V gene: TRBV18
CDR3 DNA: TGTGCCAGCTCACGGGACGGGAACACTGAAGCTTTCTTT
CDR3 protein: CASSRDGNTEAFF

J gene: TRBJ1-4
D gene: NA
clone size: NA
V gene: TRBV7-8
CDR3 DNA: TGTGCCAGCAGCCCGGTTGATACGGCTAATGAAAAACTGTTTTTT
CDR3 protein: CASSPVDTANEKLFF

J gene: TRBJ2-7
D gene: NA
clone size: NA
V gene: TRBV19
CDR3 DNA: TGTGCCAGTAGTAGAACCCCGGGAATAAAATACGAGCAGTACTTC
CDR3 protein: CASSRTPGIKYEQYF

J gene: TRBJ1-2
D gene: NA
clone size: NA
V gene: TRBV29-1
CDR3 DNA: TGCAGCGTTGAGTCCCGCTCTGTTCCCCTCTATGGCTACACCTTC
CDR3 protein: CSVESRSVPLYGYTF

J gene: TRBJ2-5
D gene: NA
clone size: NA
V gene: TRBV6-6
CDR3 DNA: TGTGCCAGCAGTTATTCCCAATATGTGGAGACCCAGTACTTC
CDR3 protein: CASSYSQYVETQYF

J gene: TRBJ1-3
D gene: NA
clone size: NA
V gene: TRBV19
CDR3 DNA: TGTGCCAGTAGTATACAGGGAAACGGAAACACCATATATTTT
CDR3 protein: CASSIQGNGNTIYF

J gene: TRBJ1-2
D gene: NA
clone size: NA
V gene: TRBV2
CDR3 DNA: TGTGCCAGCAGACAGGGATCTGGCTACACCTTC
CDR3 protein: CASRQGSGYTF

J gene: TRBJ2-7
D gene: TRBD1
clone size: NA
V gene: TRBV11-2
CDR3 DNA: TGTGCCAGCAGCTTACTCCGGGACAGGGGGCCATACGAGCAGTACTTC
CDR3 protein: CASSLLRDRGPYEQYF

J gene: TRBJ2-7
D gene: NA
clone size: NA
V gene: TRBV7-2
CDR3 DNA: TGTGCCAGCAGCTTAAACAGAAACTACGAGCAGTACTTC
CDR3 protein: CASSLNRNYEQYF

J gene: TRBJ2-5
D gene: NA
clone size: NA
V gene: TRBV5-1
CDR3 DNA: TGCGCCAGCAGCCCTGGGGCAGCCCGCTACGGGCAGTACTTC
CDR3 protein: CASSPGAARYGQYF

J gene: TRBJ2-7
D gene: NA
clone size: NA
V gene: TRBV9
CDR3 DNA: TGTGCCAGCAGCGTAGGTCCGGGACGCGACTACGAGCAGTACTTC
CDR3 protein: CASSVGPGRDYEQYF

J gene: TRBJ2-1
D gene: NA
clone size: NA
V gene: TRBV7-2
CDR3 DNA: TGTGCCAGCAGCGGGCGGGACCCGGGATATGAGCAGTTCTTC
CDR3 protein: CASSGRDPGYEQFF

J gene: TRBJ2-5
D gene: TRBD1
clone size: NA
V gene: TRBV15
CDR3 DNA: TGTGCCACCAGCGACAGGGGGAGGGCGACCCAGTACTTC
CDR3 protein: CATSDRGRATQYF

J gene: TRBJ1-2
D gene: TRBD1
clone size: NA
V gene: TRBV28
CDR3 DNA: TGTGCCAGCATCCCGGGGGACAGATATGGCTACACCTTC
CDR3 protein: CASIPGDRYGYTF

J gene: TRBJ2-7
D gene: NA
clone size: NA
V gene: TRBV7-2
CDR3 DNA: TGTGCCAGCGGGTACGGCAGCGGGCCCTCCTACGAGCAGTACTTC
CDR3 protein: CASGYGSGPSYEQYF

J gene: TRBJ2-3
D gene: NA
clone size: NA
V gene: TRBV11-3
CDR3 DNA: TGTGCCAGCAGCTCCCGAGGGGCAGATACGCAGTATTTT
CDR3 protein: CASSSRGADTQYF

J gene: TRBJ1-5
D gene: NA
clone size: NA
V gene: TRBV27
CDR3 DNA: TGTGCCAGCAGTTTAAGGTCGGTCGAATCGGACAATCAGCCCCAGCATTTT
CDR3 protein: CASSLRSVESDNQPQHF

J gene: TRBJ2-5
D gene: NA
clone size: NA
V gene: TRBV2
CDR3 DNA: TGTGCCAGCAGTGTCGGGGGTGAGACCCAGTACTTC
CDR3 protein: CASSVGGETQYF

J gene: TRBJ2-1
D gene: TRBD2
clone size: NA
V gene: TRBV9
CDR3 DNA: TGTGCCAGCAGCGTAGTCGGTGGGACTAGCGGCTACAATGAGCAGTTCTTC
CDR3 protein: CASSVVGGTSGYNEQFF

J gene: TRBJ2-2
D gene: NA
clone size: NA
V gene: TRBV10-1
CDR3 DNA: TGCGCCAGCAGTGAGTCTATCGGACCCGGGGAGCTGTTTTTT
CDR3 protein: CASSESIGPGELFF

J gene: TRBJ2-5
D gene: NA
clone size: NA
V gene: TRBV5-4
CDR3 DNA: TGTGCCAGCAGCCAATATGGGAAGGAGACCCAGTACTTC
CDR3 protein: CASSQYGKETQYF

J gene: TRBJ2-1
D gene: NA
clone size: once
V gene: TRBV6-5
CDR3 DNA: TGTGCCAGCAGTTACCGGGGCGGGGTGTCCTACAATGAGCAGTTCTTC
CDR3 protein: CASSYRGGVSYNEQFF

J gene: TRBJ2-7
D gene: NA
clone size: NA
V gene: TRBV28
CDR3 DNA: TGTGCCAGCAGATCAGGGAAAATGAGCTCCTACGAGCAGTACTTC
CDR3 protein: CASRSGKMSSYEQYF

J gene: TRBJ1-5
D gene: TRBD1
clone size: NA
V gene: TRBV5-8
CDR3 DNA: TGTGCCAGCTTACGACAGGGGGGTACGCCCCAGCATTTT
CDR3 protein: CASLRQGGTPQHF

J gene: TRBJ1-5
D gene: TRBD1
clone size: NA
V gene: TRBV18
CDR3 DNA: TGTGCCAGCTCACCACAGGGACAGGGGGCAAATCAGCCCCAGCATTTT
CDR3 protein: CASSPQGQGANQPQHF

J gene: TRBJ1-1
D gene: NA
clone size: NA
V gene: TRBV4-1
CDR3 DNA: TGCGCCAGCAGCCAAGATCCAGGGAGGAACACTGAAGCTTTCTTT
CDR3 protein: CASSQDPGRNTEAFF

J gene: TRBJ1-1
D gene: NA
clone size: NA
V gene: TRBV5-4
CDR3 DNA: TGTGCCAGCAGCTTGGGAACGTCCAACACTGAAGCTTTCTTT
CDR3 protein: CASSLGTSNTEAFF

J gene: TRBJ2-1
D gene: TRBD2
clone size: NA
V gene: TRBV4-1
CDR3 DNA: TGCGCCAGCAGCCAAGATAGGGGACTAGCGGCACTCTACAATGAGCAGTTCTTC
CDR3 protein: CASSQDRGLAALYNEQFF

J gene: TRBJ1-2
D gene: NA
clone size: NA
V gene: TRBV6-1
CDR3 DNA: TGTGCCAGCTCTCCCGCTCGGGAGGGTGTCTATGGCTACACCTTC
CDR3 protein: CASSPAREGVYGYTF

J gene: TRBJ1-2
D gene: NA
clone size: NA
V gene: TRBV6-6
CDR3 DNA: TGTGCCAGCAGGCAACCCGGACGGACCGATGGCTACACCTTC
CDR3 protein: CASRQPGRTDGYTF

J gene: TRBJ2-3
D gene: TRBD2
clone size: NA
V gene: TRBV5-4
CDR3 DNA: TGTGCCAGCAGCGCGGGACTAGCGTTCACAGATACGCAGTATTTT
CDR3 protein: CASSAGLAFTDTQYF

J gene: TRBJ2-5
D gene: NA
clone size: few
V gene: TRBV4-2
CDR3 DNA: TGTGCCAGCAGCCAAGAGGCGTACCAAGAGACCCAGTACTTC
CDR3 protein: CASSQEAYQETQYF

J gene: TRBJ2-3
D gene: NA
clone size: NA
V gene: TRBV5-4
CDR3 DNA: TGTGCCAGCAGCTGGGGGGGGCCCACAGATACGCAGTATTTT
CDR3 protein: CASSWGGPTDTQYF

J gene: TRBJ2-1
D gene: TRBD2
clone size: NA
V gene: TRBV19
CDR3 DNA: TGTGCCAGTAGTATGATGCTCCGGGGAAGAACCCGGACTAGCGGGAGGGTATACAATGAGCAGTTCTTC
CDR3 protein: CASSMMLRGRTRTSGRVYNEQFF

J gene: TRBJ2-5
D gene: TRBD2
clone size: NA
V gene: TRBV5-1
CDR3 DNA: TGCGCCAGCAGCAGAGGACTAGCGGGAATCCAAGAGACCCAGTACTTC
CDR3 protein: CASSRGLAGIQETQYF

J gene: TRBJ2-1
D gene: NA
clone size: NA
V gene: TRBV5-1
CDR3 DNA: TGCGCCAGCAGCAGTCAAGTACCTACGAATGAGCAGTTCTTC
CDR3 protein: CASSSQVPTNEQFF

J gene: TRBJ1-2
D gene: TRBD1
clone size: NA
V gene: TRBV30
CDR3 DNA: TGTGCCTGGACAGGGGGCGGTGGCTACACCTTC
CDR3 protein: CAWTGGGGYTF

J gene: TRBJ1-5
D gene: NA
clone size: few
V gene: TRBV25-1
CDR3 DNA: TGTGCCAGCAGTGAAGGTCTAAGTCAGCCCCAGCATTTT
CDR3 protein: CASSEGLSQPQHF

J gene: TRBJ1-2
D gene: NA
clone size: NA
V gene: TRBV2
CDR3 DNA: TGTGCCAGCAGTGAACCATGGACTCCGGGGGGCTACACCTTC
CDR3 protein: CASSEPWTPGGYTF

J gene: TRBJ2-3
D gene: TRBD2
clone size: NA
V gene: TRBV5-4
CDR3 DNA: TGTGCCAGCAGCTTACCTTTCGGGGGGGGCGGCACAGATACGCAGTATTTT
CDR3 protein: CASSLPFGGGGTDTQYF

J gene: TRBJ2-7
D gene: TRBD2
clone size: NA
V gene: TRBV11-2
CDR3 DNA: TGTGCCAGCAGCTTATCGACTAGCGGGCCCTACGAGCAGTACTTC
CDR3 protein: CASSLSTSGPYEQYF

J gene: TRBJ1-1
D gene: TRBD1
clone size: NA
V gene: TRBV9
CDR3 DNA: TGTGCCAGCAGCGTAGCTTTGGACAGGGGGCCTCCTGAAGCTTTCTTT
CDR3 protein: CASSVALDRGPPEAFF

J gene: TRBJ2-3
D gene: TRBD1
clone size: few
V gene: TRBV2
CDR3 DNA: TGTGCCAGCACCCAAGGACAGGCAAGCACAGATACGCAGTATTTT
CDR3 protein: CASTQGQASTDTQYF

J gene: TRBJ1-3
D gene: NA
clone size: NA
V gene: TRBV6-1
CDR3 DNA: TGTGCCAGCAGGGGGCCGGGGGTTGGAAACACCATATATTTT
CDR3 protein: CASRGPGVGNTIYF